The clone carrying this T cell receptor (beta chain) showed up just a few times. V was trimmed by 3 bases and J by 3 bases, leaving 8 bases between them. The CDR3 extends over 14 amino acids. CDR1 and CDR2 from the germline V gene are LGHNA and YNFKEQ. The data derive from a study of response to subunit inactivated influenza vaccine. TCRdb independently ran MiXCR on the RT-PCR reads; one entry per CDR3 protein. The sample has around 710,000 distinct CDR3 sequences, about 15% seen once. The sequence was collected from a middle-aged man who received an inactivated influenza vaccine. The sequencing here drew on PBMCs from blood, taken 14 to 15 days before vaccination. The gene calls are TRBV4-2 and TRBJ2-2, with D unclear. CDR3 residues: CASSQSKDTGELFF. Written as DNA, the CDR3 is TGTGCCAGCAGCCAGTCTAAGGACACCGGGGAGCTGTTTTTT.